Listed below are T cell receptor beta chains from one sample, sequenced in a study of blood T cells in healthy people across ages. TCRdb fed the 5' RACE reads into MiXCR, producing one record per CDR3 protein. This repertoire shows about a million distinct CDR3 sequences, about 51% found once; its top ten account for roughly a fifth. The sequencing sample was made of blood. These receptors came from a woman aged 55-69 years in good health. CDR3s include the opening cysteine and the closing phenylalanine or tryptophan. A D gene is named only where the DNA matches it firmly. Expanded clones are given a class, and other clones once, few, many or no size at all.

V,size,D,J,CDR3,DNA
TRBV29-1,many,TRBD1,TRBJ2-5,CSVVGQGGETQYF,TGCAGCGTTGTGGGACAGGGAGGGGAGACCCAGTACTTC
TRBV7-2,few,TRBD1,TRBJ2-7,CASSFPGTGENEQYF,TGTGCCAGCAGTTTCCCCGGGACAGGGGAAAACGAGCAGTACTTC
TRBV7-2,NA,TRBD1,TRBJ2-7,CASSPGTGHTYEQYF,TGTGCCAGCAGCCCCGGGACAGGACATACCTACGAGCAGTACTTC
TRBV7-9,NA,NA,TRBJ1-2,CASSLANRARGGYTF,TGTGCCAGCAGCTTAGCAAACAGGGCGCGAGGTGGCTACACCTTC
TRBV20-1,NA,TRBD1,TRBJ2-5,CSATDRATRETQYF,TGCAGTGCGACCGACAGGGCGACGCGGGAGACCCAGTACTTC
TRBV5-6,NA,NA,TRBJ1-2,CASSLAGFPYGYTF,TGTGCCAGCAGTTTGGCGGGATTTCCCTATGGCTACACCTTC
TRBV3-1,NA,TRBD1,TRBJ2-7,CASSQETGSFYEQYF,TGTGCCAGCAGCCAAGAGACAGGGAGTTTCTACGAGCAGTACTTC
TRBV10-3,few,TRBD2,TRBJ2-7,CAIFSGATYEQYF,TGTGCCATTTTTAGCGGGGCAACCTACGAGCAGTACTTC
TRBV6-6,few,TRBD2,TRBJ2-7,CASRPRTSGSYEQYF,TGTGCCAGCAGACCCCGGACTAGCGGCTCCTACGAGCAGTACTTC
TRBV20-1,NA,NA,TRBJ2-1,CSAVRGTGINEQFF,TGCAGTGCTGTCAGGGGTACGGGCATCAATGAGCAGTTCTTC
TRBV28,NA,TRBD2,TRBJ2-7,CASSTSSGGSSYEQYF,TGTGCCAGCAGTACCTCTAGCGGGGGAAGCTCCTACGAGCAGTACTTC
TRBV20-1,NA,NA,TRBJ2-2,CSARDLYRSTGELFF,TGCAGTGCTAGAGATTTATATAGGAGCACCGGGGAGCTGTTTTTT
TRBV7-9,few,NA,TRBJ2-7,CASSFPTPSWEQYF,TGTGCCAGCAGCTTTCCGACACCGTCCTGGGAGCAGTACTTC
TRBV6-5,once,TRBD2,TRBJ2-3,CASSYRTSGISTDTQYF,TGTGCCAGCAGTTATCGGACTAGCGGGATTAGCACAGATACGCAGTATTTT
TRBV5-1,NA,NA,TRBJ1-1,CASSLGAARSHTEAFF,TGCGCCAGCAGCTTGGGCGCCGCAAGGTCCCACACTGAAGCTTTCTTT
TRBV7-9,NA,TRBD1,TRBJ1-1,CASSPGQGRNTEAFF,TGTGCCAGCAGCCCAGGACAGGGTCGGAACACTGAAGCTTTCTTT
TRBV28,many,TRBD2,TRBJ2-7,CASSPLAGAYEQYF,TGTGCCAGCAGCCCTCTAGCGGGAGCCTACGAGCAGTACTTC
TRBV7-3,few,TRBD2,TRBJ2-5,CASSFASGKQETQYF,TGTGCCAGCAGCTTTGCTAGCGGCAAGCAAGAGACCCAGTACTTC
TRBV28,few,NA,TRBJ1-5,CASRSGRTHRRSNQPQHF,TGTGCCAGCAGGTCGGGACGGACCCACCGGAGGAGCAATCAGCCCCAGCATTTT
TRBV5-6,NA,NA,TRBJ2-7,CASSYRPGSYEQYF,TGTGCCAGCAGCTACAGGCCAGGGTCCTACGAGCAGTACTTC
TRBV20-1,few,TRBD2,TRBJ2-7,CSACTIAGGPNEQYF,TGCAGTGCTTGTACCATAGCGGGAGGGCCCAACGAGCAGTACTTC
TRBV28,NA,NA,TRBJ1-6,CASSSMGRKKSPLHF,TGTGCCAGCAGCTCAATGGGACGGAAAAAGTCACCCCTCCACTTT
TRBV3-1,few,TRBD2,TRBJ2-7,CASSHSLAGVIYEQYF,TGTGCCAGCAGCCATTCACTAGCGGGAGTGATTTACGAGCAGTACTTC
TRBV6-2/TRBV6-3,NA,TRBD2,TRBJ2-1,CASSASSGRALYNEQFF,TGTGCCAGCAGCGCGTCTAGCGGGAGGGCCCTCTACAATGAGCAGTTCTTC
TRBV5-1,NA,NA,TRBJ2-7,CASSLTGFPYEQYF,TGCGCCAGCAGCCTGACTGGATTCCCCTACGAGCAGTACTTC
TRBV4-2,few,NA,TRBJ2-7,CASSQDLRGREVIYEQYF,TGTGCCAGCAGCCAAGATCTTAGGGGGCGGGAGGTGATCTACGAGCAGTACTTC
TRBV7-2,many,TRBD1,TRBJ2-5,CASSLDRGQETQYF,TGTGCCAGCAGCTTAGACAGGGGCCAAGAGACCCAGTACTTC
TRBV21-1,few,NA,TRBJ2-7,CASSNLGYEQYF,TGTGCCAGCAGCAACCTAGGGTACGAGCAGTACTTC